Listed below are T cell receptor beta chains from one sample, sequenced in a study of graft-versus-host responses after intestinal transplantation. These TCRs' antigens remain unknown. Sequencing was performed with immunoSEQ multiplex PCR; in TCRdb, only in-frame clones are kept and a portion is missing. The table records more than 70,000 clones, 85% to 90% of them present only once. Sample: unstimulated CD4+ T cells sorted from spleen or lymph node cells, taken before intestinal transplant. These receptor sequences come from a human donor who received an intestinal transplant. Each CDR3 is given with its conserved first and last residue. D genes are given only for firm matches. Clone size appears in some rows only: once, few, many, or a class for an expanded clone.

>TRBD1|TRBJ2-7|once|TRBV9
TGTGCCAGCAGCGTAGAGGGGGCGGCTTTCGAGCAGTACTTC
CASSVEGAAFEQYF
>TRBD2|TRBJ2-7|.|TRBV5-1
TGCGCCAGCAGCTTGCAGACTAGCGGGGATACAACCTACGAGCAGTACTTC
CASSLQTSGDTTYEQYF
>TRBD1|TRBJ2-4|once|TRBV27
TGTGCCAGCGCCAAGGACAGGGTAAACATTCAGTACTTC
CASAKDRVNIQYF
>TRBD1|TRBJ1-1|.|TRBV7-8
TGTGCCAGCAGCTTTGACAGGGTATTCACTGAAGCTTTCTTT
CASSFDRVFTEAFF
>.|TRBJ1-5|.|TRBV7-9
TGTGCCAGCAGCCCAGAGGGCCCAGAGGGGGTCAATCAGCCCCAGCATTTT
CASSPEGPEGVNQPQHF
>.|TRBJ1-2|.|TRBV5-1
TGCGCCAGCAGCTTGGGGCTGGGGGACTCCTATGGCTACACCTTC
CASSLGLGDSYGYTF
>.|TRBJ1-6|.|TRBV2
TGTGCCAGCAGTGTGGGAGGGGGAAGTAATTCACCCCTCCACTTT
CASSVGGGSNSPLHF
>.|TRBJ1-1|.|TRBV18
TGTGCCAGCTCACTAGCTATGAACACTGAAGCTTTCTTT
CASSLAMNTEAFF
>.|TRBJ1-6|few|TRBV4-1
TGCGCCAGCAGCCAAGAGTTGGACGGGATATATTCACCCCTCCACTTT
CASSQELDGIYSPLHF
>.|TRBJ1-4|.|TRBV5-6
TGTGCCAGCAGCCCGACAGGTGCAACTAATGAAAAACTGTTTTTT
CASSPTGATNEKLFF
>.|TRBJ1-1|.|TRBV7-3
TGTGCCAGCAGCTTATTGGGGGGGGGCACTGAAGCTTTCTTT
CASSLLGGGTEAFF
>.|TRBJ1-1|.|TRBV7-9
TGTGCCAGCAGCTTAGGGGGCAGGACAGAGAACACTGAAGCTTTCTTT
CASSLGGRTENTEAFF
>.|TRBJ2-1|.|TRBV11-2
TGTGCCAGCAGCCCCCCCGGGATTAAGCGATACAATGAGCAGTTCTTC
CASSPPGIKRYNEQFF
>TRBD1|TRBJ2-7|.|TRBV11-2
TGTGCCAGCAGCCATGACAGGGGGCCCTACGAGCAGTACTTC
CASSHDRGPYEQYF
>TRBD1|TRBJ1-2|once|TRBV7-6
TGTGCCAGCAGCTCACAGGGGGCGGATGGCTACACCTTC
CASSSQGADGYTF
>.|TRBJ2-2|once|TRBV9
TGTGCCAGCAGCGTTAGGGGGTCCTCCGAGGGCGGGGAGCTGTTTTTT
CASSVRGSSEGGELFF
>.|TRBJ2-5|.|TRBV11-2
TGTGCCAGCAGCTTAGGGTTCTTCTGGCAGGGCCAAGAGACCCAGTACTTC
CASSLGFFWQGQETQYF